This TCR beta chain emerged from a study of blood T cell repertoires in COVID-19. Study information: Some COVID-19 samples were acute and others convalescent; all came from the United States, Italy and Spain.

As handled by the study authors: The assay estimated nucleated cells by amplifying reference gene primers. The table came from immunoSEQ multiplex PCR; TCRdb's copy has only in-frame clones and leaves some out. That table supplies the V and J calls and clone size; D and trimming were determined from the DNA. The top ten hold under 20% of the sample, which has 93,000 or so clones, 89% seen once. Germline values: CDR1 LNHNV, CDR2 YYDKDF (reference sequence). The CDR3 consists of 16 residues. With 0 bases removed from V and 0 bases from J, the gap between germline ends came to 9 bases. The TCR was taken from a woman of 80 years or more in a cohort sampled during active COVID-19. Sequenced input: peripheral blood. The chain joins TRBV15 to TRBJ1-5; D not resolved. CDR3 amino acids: CATSRERGLSNQPQHF. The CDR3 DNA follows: TGTGCCACCAGCAGAGAGCGGGGTCTTAGCAATCAGCCCCAGCATTTT.